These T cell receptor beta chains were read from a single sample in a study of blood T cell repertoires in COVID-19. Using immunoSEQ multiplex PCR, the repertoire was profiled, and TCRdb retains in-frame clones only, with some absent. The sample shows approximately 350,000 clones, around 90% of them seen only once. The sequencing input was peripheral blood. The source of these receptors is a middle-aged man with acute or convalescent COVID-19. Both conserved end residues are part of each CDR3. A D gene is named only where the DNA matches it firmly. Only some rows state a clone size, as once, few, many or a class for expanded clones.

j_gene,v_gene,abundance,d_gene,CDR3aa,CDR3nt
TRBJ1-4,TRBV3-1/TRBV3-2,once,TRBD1,CASSQTGDLNEKLFF,TGTGCCAGCAGCCAGACAGGGGACCTTAATGAAAAACTGTTTTTT
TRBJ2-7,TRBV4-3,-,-,CASSLRDAPYEQYF,TGCGCCAGCAGCTTGCGGGATGCACCCTACGAGCAGTACTTC
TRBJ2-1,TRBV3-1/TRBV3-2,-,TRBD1,CASSYSRDRGNEQFF,TGTGCCAGCAGCTACTCACGGGACAGGGGTAATGAGCAGTTCTTC
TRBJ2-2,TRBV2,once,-,CASSEDRGFGELFF,TGTGCCAGCAGTGAGGACAGAGGGTTCGGGGAGCTGTTTTTT
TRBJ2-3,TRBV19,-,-,CASSMDNSDTQYF,TGTGCCAGTAGTATGGACAACTCAGATACGCAGTATTTT
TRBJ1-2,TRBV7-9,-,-,CASSLDLLANYGYTF,TGTGCCAGCAGCTTAGACTTATTAGCTAACTATGGCTACACCTTC
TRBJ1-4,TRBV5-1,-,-,CASSLAGGAANEKLFF,TGCGCCAGCAGCTTGGCCGGGGGGGCGGCTAATGAAAAACTGTTTTTT
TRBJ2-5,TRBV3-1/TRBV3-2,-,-,CASSPPDGSLGGTQYF,TGTGCCAGCAGCCCCCCGGATGGTTCCCTAGGGGGGACCCAGTACTTC
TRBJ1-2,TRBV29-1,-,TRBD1,CSVRDRENTF,TGCAGCGTTAGGGACAGGGAAAACACCTTC
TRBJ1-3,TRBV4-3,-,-,CASSQDRDTIYF,TGCGCCAGCAGCCAAGATCGGGACACCATATATTTT
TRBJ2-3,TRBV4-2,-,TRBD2,CASSQEEREGVDTQYF,TGTGCCAGCAGCCAGGAGGAGCGGGAGGGCGTAGATACGCAGTATTTT
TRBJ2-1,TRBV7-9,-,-,CASSPPGLRGNNEQFF,TGTGCCAGCAGCCCACCGGGACTCCGAGGAAACAATGAGCAGTTCTTC
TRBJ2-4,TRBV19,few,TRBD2,CASSPGLAAPARKNIQYF,TGTGCCAGTAGTCCGGGACTAGCGGCTCCGGCCCGTAAAAACATTCAGTACTTC
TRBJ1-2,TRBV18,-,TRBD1,CASSVVPGQGVGYGYTF,TGTGCCAGCTCCGTAGTCCCGGGACAGGGCGTGGGGTATGGCTACACCTTC
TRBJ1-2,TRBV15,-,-,CATSRAAGTDYGYTF,TGTGCCACCAGCAGAGCGGCAGGGACTGACTATGGCTACACCTTC
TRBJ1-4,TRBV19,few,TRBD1,CASSTGTAATNEKLFF,TGTGCCAGTAGTACTGGGACAGCCGCAACTAATGAAAAACTGTTTTTT
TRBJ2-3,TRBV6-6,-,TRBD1,CASSPGTGNTQYF,TGTGCCAGCAGTCCGGGGACAGGGAATACGCAGTATTTT
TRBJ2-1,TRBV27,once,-,CATQGHRRMEFF,TGTGCCACCCAGGGACATCGCCGAATGGAGTTCTTC
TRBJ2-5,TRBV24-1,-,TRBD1,CATSDFTGEETQYF,TGTGCCACCAGTGATTTTACAGGGGAAGAGACCCAGTACTTC
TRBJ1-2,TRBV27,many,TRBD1,CASSRDSPPNYGYTF,TGTGCCAGCAGTCGGGACAGCCCTCCTAACTATGGCTACACCTTC
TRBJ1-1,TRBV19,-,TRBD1,CASSRGTGGFFTEAFF,TGTGCCAGTAGCCGGGGCACAGGGGGATTTTTCACTGAAGCTTTCTTT
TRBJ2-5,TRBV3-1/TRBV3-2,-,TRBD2,CASSQREGGETQYF,TGTGCCAGCAGCCAGCGGGAGGGCGGCGAGACCCAGTACTTC
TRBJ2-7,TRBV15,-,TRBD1,CATSRTDRVPEQYF,TGTGCCACCAGCAGAACTGACAGGGTCCCCGAGCAGTACTTC
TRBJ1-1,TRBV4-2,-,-,CASSQFSWEAFF,TGTGCCAGCAGCCAATTTAGCTGGGAGGCTTTCTTT
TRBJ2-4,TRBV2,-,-,CASSDRGLNIQYF,TGTGCCAGCAGTGACAGGGGCTTGAACATTCAGTACTTC
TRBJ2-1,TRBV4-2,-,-,CASSQQPGYSDEQFF,TGTGCCAGCAGCCAACAGCCAGGCTACTCGGATGAGCAGTTCTTC
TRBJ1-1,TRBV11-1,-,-,CASRVTGMNTEAFF,TGTGCCAGCAGGGTTACGGGAATGAACACTGAAGCTTTCTTT
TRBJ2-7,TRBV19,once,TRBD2,CASRRLAGATEQYF,TGTGCCAGTAGGAGACTAGCGGGAGCAACCGAGCAGTACTTC
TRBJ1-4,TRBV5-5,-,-,CASSLVEPWGGELFF,TGTGCCAGCAGCTTGGTGGAGCCCTGGGGCGGAGAACTGTTTTTT
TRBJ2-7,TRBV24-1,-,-,CATSDLQRLYEQYF,TGTGCCACCAGTGATTTGCAGCGGCTCTACGAGCAGTACTTC
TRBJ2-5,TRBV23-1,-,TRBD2,CASSPGRGEETQYF,TGCGCCAGCAGCCCCGGGCGGGGGGAAGAGACCCAGTACTTC
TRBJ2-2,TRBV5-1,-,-,CASSLRGTPTGELFF,TGCGCCAGCAGCTTGAGGGGAACACCGACCGGGGAGCTGTTTTTT
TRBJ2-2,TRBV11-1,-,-,CASSLSSYSTGELFF,TGTGCCAGCAGCTTAAGCTCCTACTCCACCGGGGAGCTGTTTTTT
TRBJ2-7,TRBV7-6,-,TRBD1,CASSLLGQGSSYEQYF,TGTGCCAGCAGCTTATTGGGACAGGGCAGCTCCTACGAGCAGTACTTC
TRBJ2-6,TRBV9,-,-,CASSVEETDYSGANVLTF,TGTGCCAGCAGCGTAGAAGAGACGGACTATTCTGGGGCCAACGTCCTGACTTTC
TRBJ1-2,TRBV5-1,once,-,CASSFQGPGDGYTF,TGCGCCAGCAGCTTCCAGGGCCCAGGCGATGGCTACACCTTC
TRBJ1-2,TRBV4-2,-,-,CASSRNRANYTF,TGTGCCAGCAGCCGCAACAGGGCCAACTACACCTTC
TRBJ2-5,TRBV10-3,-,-,CAISPDRQETQYF,TGTGCCATCAGTCCCGACAGGCAAGAGACCCAGTACTTC
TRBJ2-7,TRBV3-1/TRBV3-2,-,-,CASSQDRGAYEQYF,TGTGCCAGCAGCCAAGACAGGGGCGCCTACGAGCAGTACTTC
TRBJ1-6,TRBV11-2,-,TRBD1,CASSIKPGTGASPLHF,TGTGCCAGCAGCATAAAACCCGGGACAGGGGCTTCACCCCTCCACTTT
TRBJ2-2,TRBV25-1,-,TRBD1,CASSDRGRAGELFF,TGTGCCAGCTCAGACAGGGGGCGGGCCGGGGAGCTGTTTTTT
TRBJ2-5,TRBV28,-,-,CASSSSGSTQETQYF,TGTGCCAGCAGTTCCTCAGGGTCAACCCAAGAGACCCAGTACTTC
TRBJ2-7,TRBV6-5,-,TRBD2,CASSERGRSSYEQYF,TGTGCCAGCAGCGAGCGCGGGAGGAGCTCCTACGAGCAGTACTTC
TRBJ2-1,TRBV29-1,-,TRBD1,CSGERADRGIDEQFF,TGCAGCGGGGAACGCGCGGACAGGGGAATAGATGAGCAGTTCTTC
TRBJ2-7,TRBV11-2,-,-,CASSPEGPYEQYF,TGTGCCAGCAGCCCGGAGGGCCCCTACGAGCAGTACTTC
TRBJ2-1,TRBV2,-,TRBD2,CASLFGRFVDNEQFF,TGTGCCAGCCTGTTCGGGAGGTTTGTAGACAATGAGCAGTTCTTC
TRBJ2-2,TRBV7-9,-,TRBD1,CASSSHRGNTGELFF,TGTGCCAGCAGCTCCCACAGGGGGAACACCGGGGAGCTGTTTTTT
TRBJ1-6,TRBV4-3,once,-,CASSQDRNEGSPLHF,TGCGCCAGCAGCCAAGACCGCAACGAGGGATCACCCCTCCACTTT
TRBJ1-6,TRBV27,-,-,CASSSRQLDNSPLHF,TGTGCCAGCAGTTCGAGACAGCTCGATAATTCACCCCTCCACTTT
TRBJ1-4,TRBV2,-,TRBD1,CASPSGQGNEKLFF,TGTGCCAGCCCATCAGGACAGGGGAATGAAAAACTGTTTTTT
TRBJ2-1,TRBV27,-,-,CASSLSLSSYNEQFF,TGTGCCAGCAGTCTTTCCCTAAGCTCCTACAATGAGCAGTTCTTC
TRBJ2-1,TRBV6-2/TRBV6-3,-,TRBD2,CASSFTHGGGLRSYNEQFF,TGTGCCAGCAGTTTCACTCACGGCGGGGGGCTCCGCTCCTACAATGAGCAGTTCTTC